This record covers a single TCR beta chain. These data originate in a study of blood T cell repertoires in COVID-19. Study context: Samples representing acute and convalescent COVID-19 were sourced from the United States, Italy and Spain. T cells, B-cell-depleted T cells, or PBMCs supplied cDNA or gDNA.

In the original analysis: It was from reference gene primer amplification that nucleated cell counts were estimated. Assay: immunoSEQ multiplex PCR; the TCRdb copy retains only in-frame clones and omits some. V, J and clone size reflect that table, while D and trimming were determined from the DNA. The sample consists of more than 200,000 clones, around 83% of them appearing once. Trimming at V came to 6 bases and at J to 5 bases, leaving 7 bases not matched to a gene. This CDR3 has 16 amino acids. Germline loops: CDR1 SGHTA, CDR2 FQGNSA. This TCR was recovered from a woman in her 40s who had recovered from COVID-19. The gene calls are TRBV7-2 and TRBJ1-4; TRBD1 matches 12 bases. Sequences were obtained from peripheral blood. CDR3 sequence (DNA): TGTGCCAGCAGGCGGGACAGGGGGCAAGGGAATGAAAAACTGTTTTTT. This encodes CASRRDRGQGNEKLFF.